These T cell receptor beta chains were read from a single sample in a study of control samples from healthy donors and cancer patients. Sequenced by immunoSEQ multiplex PCR; TCRdb stores in-frame clones only, minus some. The sample yields over 150,000 clones, 90% seen once. Sequences were obtained from blood. The receptors were gathered from a woman between 50 and 59 years old in good health. Each CDR3 is given with its conserved first and last residue. A D gene is named only where the DNA matches it firmly. Clone size, where shown, is once, few, many, or a class for clones that have expanded.

TRBV2	TRBJ2-7	NA	NA	TGTGCCAGCAAGCTTCGCGGCGAGCAGTACTTC	CASKLRGEQYF
TRBV3-1/TRBV3-2	TRBJ1-1	NA	TRBD1	TGTGCCAGCAGCCGCGCAATGTGGGCAGGGGGCGCCAACACTGAAGCTTTCTTT	CASSRAMWAGGANTEAFF
TRBV5-6	TRBJ1-4	NA	NA	TGTGCCAGCAGCTTCAGGGTTTCGGGTGAAAAACTGTTTTTT	CASSFRVSGEKLFF
TRBV20-1	TRBJ1-1	few	NA	TGCAGTGCCGCCCCGGGGTTCGGAGCTTTCTTT	CSAAPGFGAFF
TRBV19	TRBJ2-1	NA	TRBD2	TGTGCCAGTAGTACACTAGCGGGGCTTCCGGCCTACAATGAGCAGTTCTTC	CASSTLAGLPAYNEQFF
TRBV5-4	TRBJ2-5	NA	NA	TGTGCCAGCAGCTGGGGGGCGGGGGAAGTTCAAGAGACCCAGTACTTC	CASSWGAGEVQETQYF
TRBV4-3	TRBJ1-2	NA	TRBD1	TGCGCCAGCAGCCAGGGGACAGGGAACTATGGCTACACCTTC	CASSQGTGNYGYTF
TRBV19	TRBJ1-5	NA	NA	TGTGCCAGTACTGGGGGGGCTAGGAATCAGCCCCAGCATTTT	CASTGGARNQPQHF
TRBV6-6	TRBJ1-5	NA	NA	TGTGCCAGCAGTGACGGGACGGCCCAGCATTTT	CASSDGTAQHF
TRBV11-2	TRBJ1-1	NA	NA	TGTGCCAGCAGCTTACTCGAGGGGGGCACTGAAGCTTTCTTT	CASSLLEGGTEAFF
TRBV7-9	TRBJ2-1	NA	NA	TGTGCCAGCAGCTTATCTCGGCCGGATGAGCAGTTCTTC	CASSLSRPDEQFF
TRBV19	TRBJ2-2	NA	NA	TGTGCCAGTAGTATTCGGGGAAGGGGGAACACCGGGGAGCTGTTTTTT	CASSIRGRGNTGELFF
TRBV7-3	TRBJ2-5	many	NA	TGTGCCAGCAGCCCCCTAGCGTCACAAGAGACCCAGTACTTC	CASSPLASQETQYF
TRBV24-1	TRBJ2-5	NA	TRBD1	TGTGCCACCAGTGAAAGACAGGGGAGATATTCAACGGGGGAGACCCAGTACTTC	CATSERQGRYSTGETQYF
TRBV3-1/TRBV3-2	TRBJ1-1	NA	NA	TGTGCCAGCAGCCAACAGGGGCTTGAAGCTTTCTTT	CASSQQGLEAFF
TRBV6-2/TRBV6-3	TRBJ2-7	NA	TRBD2	TGTGCCAGCAGTTTCCGACGACTAGCGGGAGGTTACGAGCAGTACTTC	CASSFRRLAGGYEQYF